Sequencing of this TCR beta chain was carried out in a study of T cell repertoires in ileal Crohn's disease. V lost 2 bases, J lost 8 bases, and 0 bases stayed unmatched. Germline CDR1 and CDR2: SGHTA and FQGNSA. The CDR3 is made up of 13 amino acids. Findings of the study overall: High-frequency clones were more common in sorted CD8 than CD4 cells.

With regard to this clone: Its specificity is unknown.

Sequencing used immunoSEQ multiplex PCR; TCRdb keeps in-frame clones, though not all of them. Found here are 30,000 or so clones, 80% to 85% of them singletons; the top ten hold 5.5% to 7%. The sample consisted of ileal tissue. This sequence originates from an adult with Crohn's disease. The rearrangement uses TRBV7-2 and TRBJ1-6; TRBD1 matches at 7 bases. Here the CDR3 DNA reads TGTGCCAGCAGCTTAACAGGGGATTCACCCCTCCACTTT. Protein product: CASSLTGDSPLHF. The whole variable domain, filled in from reference TRBV7-2 and TRBJ1-6, reads GAGVSQSPSNKVTEKGKDVELRCDPISGHTALYWYRQSLGQGLEFLIYFQGNSAPDKSGLPSDRFSAERTGGSVSTLTIQRTQQEDSAVYLCASSLTGDSPLHFGNGTRLTVT.